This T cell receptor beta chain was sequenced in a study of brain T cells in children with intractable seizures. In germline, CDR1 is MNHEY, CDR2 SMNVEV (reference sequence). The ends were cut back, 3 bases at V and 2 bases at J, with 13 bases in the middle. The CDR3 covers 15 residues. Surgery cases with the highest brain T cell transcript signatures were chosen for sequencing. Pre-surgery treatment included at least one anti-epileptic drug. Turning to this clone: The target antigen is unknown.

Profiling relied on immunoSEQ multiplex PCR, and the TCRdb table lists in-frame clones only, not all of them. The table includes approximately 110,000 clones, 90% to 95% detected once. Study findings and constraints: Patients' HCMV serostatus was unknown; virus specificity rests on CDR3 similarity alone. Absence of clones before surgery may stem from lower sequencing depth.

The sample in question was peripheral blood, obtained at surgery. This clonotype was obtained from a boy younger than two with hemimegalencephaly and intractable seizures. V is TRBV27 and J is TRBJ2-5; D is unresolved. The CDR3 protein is CASSFAWGPQETQYF. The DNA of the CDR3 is TGTGCCAGCAGTTTCGCTTGGGGTCCACAAGAGACCCAGTACTTC.